This TCR beta chain was captured in a study of blood T cells in healthy people across ages. Study outcomes and limitations: Unsorted PBMC material precluded a definitive naive versus antigen-experienced comparison.

Germline CDR1 SGHRS, CDR2 YFSETQ. There are 14 residues in the CDR3. V lost 0 bases, J lost 5 bases, and 8 bases lay in between. With respect to this clonotype: As yet, its antigen is unknown.

The donors, aged about 6 to 100, were healthy Caucasians from Russia. A second PCR, run for roughly 7 to 11 cycles, used a sample-barcoded 5' primer plus a J-beta primer mix. TCRdb re-called the 5' RACE reads through MiXCR, storing one row per CDR3 protein. Among roughly 930,000 distinct CDR3 sequences listed, roughly 48% were seen once. The chain joins TRBV5-1 to TRBJ1-4; the D is unclear. The clonotype comes from a man between 25 and 39 years old in good health. The specimen was blood. The CDR3, as DNA: TGCGCCAGCAGCTTGGGAGCTCAGAATGAAAAACTGTTTTTT. It yields the protein CASSLGAQNEKLFF.